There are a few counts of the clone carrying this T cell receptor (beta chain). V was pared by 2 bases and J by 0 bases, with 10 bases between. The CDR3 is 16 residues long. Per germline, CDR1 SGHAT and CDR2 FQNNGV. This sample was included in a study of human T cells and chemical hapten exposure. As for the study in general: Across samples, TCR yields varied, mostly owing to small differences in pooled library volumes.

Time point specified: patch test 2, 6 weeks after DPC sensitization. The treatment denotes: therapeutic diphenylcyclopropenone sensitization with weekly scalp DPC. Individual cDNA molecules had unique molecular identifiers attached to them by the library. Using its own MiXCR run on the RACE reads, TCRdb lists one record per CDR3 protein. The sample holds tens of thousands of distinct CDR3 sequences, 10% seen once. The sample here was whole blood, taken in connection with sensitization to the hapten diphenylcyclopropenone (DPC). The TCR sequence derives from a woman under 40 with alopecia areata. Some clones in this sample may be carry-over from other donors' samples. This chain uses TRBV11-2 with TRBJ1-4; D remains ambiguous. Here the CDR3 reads CASSLRQPATNEKLFF. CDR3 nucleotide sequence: TGTGCCAGCAGCTTACGCCAGCCGGCAACTAATGAAAAACTGTTTTTT.